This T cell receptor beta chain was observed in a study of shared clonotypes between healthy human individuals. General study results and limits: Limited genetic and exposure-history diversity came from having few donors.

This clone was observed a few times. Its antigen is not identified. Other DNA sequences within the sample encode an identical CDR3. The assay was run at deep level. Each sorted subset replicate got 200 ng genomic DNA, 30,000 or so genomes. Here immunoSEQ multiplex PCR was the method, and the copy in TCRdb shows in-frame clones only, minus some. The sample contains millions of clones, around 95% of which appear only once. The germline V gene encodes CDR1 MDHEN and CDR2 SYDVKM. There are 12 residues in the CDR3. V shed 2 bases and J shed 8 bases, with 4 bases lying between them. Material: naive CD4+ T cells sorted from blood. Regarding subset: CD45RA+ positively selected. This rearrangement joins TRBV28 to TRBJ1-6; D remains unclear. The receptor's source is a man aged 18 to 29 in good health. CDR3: CASSLRDSPLHF. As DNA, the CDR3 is TGTGCCAGCAGTTTAAGGGATTCACCCCTCCACTTT.